The 14 T cell receptor beta chains below come from one sample, sequenced in a study of blood T cell repertoires in COVID-19 (dated by TCRdb to about 2020). Library method: the immunoSEQ multiplex PCR assay. As stored in TCRdb, this immuneACCESS dataset retains in-frame rearrangements with V and J assigned. A fraction of the clones does not appear; measured against another copy, unresolved V genes explain less than half of the discrepancy, and the remainder lacks a known reason. This sample is represented by some 260,000 clones; over 75% of them were singletons. About 10% of the sample comes from the top ten. The sample taken for sequencing was peripheral blood. Receptors were obtained from a woman between 65 and 79 years old with COVID-19, enrolled during active disease.

This sequence joins TRBV11-2 and TRBJ2-5; the match to TRBD1 covers 12 bases. The V and J ends lost 4 bases and 4 bases, in that order; junction bases with no gene match: 7. The CDR3 is made up of 16 amino acids. Germline V lookup: CDR1 SGHAT, CDR2 FQNNGV. The CDR3 sequence: CASSSTGQGARETQYF. CDR3 bases: TGTGCCAGCAGCTCTACGGGACAGGGGGCGAGAGAGACCCAGTACTTC. The full variable domain, rest sourced from reference TRBV11-2 and TRBJ2-5, is EAGVAQSPRYKIIEKRQSVAFWCNPISGHATLYWYQQILGQGPKLLIQFQNNGVVDDSQLPKDRFSAERLKGVDSTLKIQPAKLEDSAVYLCASSSTGQGARETQYFGPGTRLLVL.

The gene calls are TRBV7-2 and TRBJ2-7, with TRBD2 matching 8 bases. This CDR3 region has 17 residues. Germline V gene sequence: CDR1 SGHTA, CDR2 FQGNSA. V gave up 5 bases and J gave up 4 bases; unmatched junction bases: 16. Here the CDR3 DNA reads TGTGCCAGCAGCCCCTCGGGAGGGCGCCCAACCCTATACGAGCAGTACTTC. Its translation: CASSPSGGRPTLYEQYF.

The chain is built from TRBV5-5 and TRBJ2-7; possibly TRBD2 for D (5 bases). Between the trimmed V and J ends, which lost 4 bases and 4 bases, there was a span of 12 bases. The germline V gene has CDR1 SGHKS and CDR2 YYEKEE (reference sequence). The CDR3 is 13 amino acids. The CDR3 coding sequence is TGTGCCAGCAGCCGCGGGCTAAATTACGAGCAGTACTTC. Translating gives CASSRGLNYEQYF.

A single count supports this clone. The rearrangement joins TRBV7-2 to TRBJ1-2; TRBD1 matches 7 bases. This CDR3 has 13 residues. Germline CDR1 and CDR2: SGHTA and FQGNSA. J was trimmed by 3 bases and V by 5 bases; bases with no gene match: 3. As DNA, the CDR3 is TGTGCCAGCAGCCACAGGGGCGACTATGGCTACACCTTC. Its protein product is CASSHRGDYGYTF.

As for this clone: The junction and the germline gene differ at one end; a read error may be behind it. V usage is TRBV7-7 and J usage is TRBJ2-5; a weak D match, TRBD1 (5 bases). CDR1 SSHAT and CDR2 FNYEAQ come from the germline V gene (reference sequence). The CDR3 runs 17 residues. CDR3 residues: CASSLGIGGTGKETQYF. The CDR3 DNA is TGTGCTAGCAGCTTAGGGATCGGCGGAACAGGCAAAGAGACCCAGTACTTC.

The chain employs TRBV11-2 and TRBJ2-7; D call uncertain. The CDR3 has 14 residues. Per germline, CDR1 SGHAT and CDR2 FQNNGV. The V end was cut by 4 bases, the J end by 0 bases, with 10 bases between. The CDR3 loop reads CASSSRAISYEQYF. The CDR3 DNA is TGTGCCAGCAGCTCTCGAGCCATCTCCTACGAGCAGTACTTC.

The chain combines TRBV3-1 (or the pseudogene TRBV3-2) with TRBJ1-6, with D hard to call. Trimming pared 2 bases from V and 7 bases from J, leaving 9 bases between. Per germline, CDR1 LGHDT and CDR2 YNNKEL (reference sequence). This CDR3 comprises 14 residues. CDR3 sequence (DNA): TGTGCCAGCAGCCAACGGGTTAAGAATTCACCCCTCCACTTT. Its translation: CASSQRVKNSPLHF.

J is TRBJ2-5 and V is TRBV5-7; D is perhaps TRBD1 (6 bases). TRBV5-7 has ORF status, its function being uncertain. The CDR3 length is 19 residues. Trimming took off 1 base at V and 5 bases at J, with 27 bases between the two ends. The CDR3: CASSLTSRDKDSPVETQYF. DNA for the CDR3: TGTGCCAGCAGCTTGACTTCCCGGGACAAGGACTCGCCCGTGGAGACCCAGTACTTC.

The gene calls are TRBV7-2 and TRBJ2-3; TRBD2 matches 9 bases. The CDR3 spans 15 residues. Germline-derived CDR1 and CDR2 are SGHTA and FQGNSA. J was trimmed by 2 bases and V by 2 bases; bases with no gene match: 2. The CDR3 bases are TGTGCCAGCAGCTTACAGCGGGGGGACACAGATACGCAGTATTTT. As protein: CASSLQRGDTDTQYF.

The chain has TRBV18 and TRBJ2-7; maybe TRBD2 (6 bases). V lost 1 base and J lost 8, with 15 bases in between. Germline V gives CDR1 KGHSH, CDR2 LQKENI. CDR3 length: 14 residues. CDR3 DNA: TGTGCCAGCTCACCACTGTCGGGGGAGACGCAGCAGTACTTC. It is translated as CASSPLSGETQQYF.

V and J are TRBV7-3 and TRBJ1-2; D remains ambiguous. Germline V lookup: CDR1 SGHTA, CDR2 FQGTGA. V was shortened by 1 base and J by 6 bases, with 12 bases between the two germline ends. This CDR3 is built from 14 residues. The CDR3 region has the DNA TGTGCCAGCAGCTTAAAAGTTCCCCGGGATGGCTACACCTTC. Amino acids: CASSLKVPRDGYTF.

The sample holds one count of this clone. The chain carries TRBV5-1 and TRBJ2-7; no clear D gene. The CDR3 loop spans 13 amino acids. The V gene lost 1 base and the J gene lost 2 bases, with 7 bases spanning the gap. The germline V gene encodes CDR1 SGHRS and CDR2 YFSETQ. The CDR3 DNA follows: TGCGCCAGCAGCTTGCCGTCCCCCTACGAGCAGTACTTC. It encodes CASSLPSPYEQYF.

The chain carries TRBV3-1 (or the pseudogene TRBV3-2) and TRBJ1-5; TRBD1 might be the D (6 bases). Germline V CDR1 and CDR2: LGHDT, YNNKEL (reference sequence). The CDR3 spans 14 residues. The germline V and J ends were trimmed by 2 bases and 6 bases, with 11 bases remaining between them. For the CDR3, the DNA is TGTGCCAGCAGCCAAACAGGGTCCACTCAGCCCCAGCATTTT. This gives the protein CASSQTGSTQPQHF.

This rearrangement joins TRBV24-1 to TRBJ1-1, with 8 bases that match TRBD1. This CDR3 has 17 amino acids. J gave up 2 bases and V 2 bases, and 9 bases lay outside the gene matches. Germline lookup yields CDR1 KGHDR and CDR2 SFDVKD. The CDR3, as DNA: TGTGCCACCAGTGATTACCCAGGGGGCGCGGAAAACACTGAAGCTTTCTTT. Translated: CATSDYPGGAENTEAFF.